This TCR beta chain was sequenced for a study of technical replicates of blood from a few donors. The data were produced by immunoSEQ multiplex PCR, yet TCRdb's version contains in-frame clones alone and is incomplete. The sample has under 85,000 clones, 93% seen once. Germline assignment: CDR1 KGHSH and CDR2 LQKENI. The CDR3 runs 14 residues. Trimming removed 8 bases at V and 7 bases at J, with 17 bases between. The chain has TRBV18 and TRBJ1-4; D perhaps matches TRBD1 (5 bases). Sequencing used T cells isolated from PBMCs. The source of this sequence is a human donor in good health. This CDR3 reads CASQSGGEGEKLFF. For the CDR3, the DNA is TGTGCCAGCCAATCGGGAGGGGAAGGTGAAAAACTGTTTTTT.